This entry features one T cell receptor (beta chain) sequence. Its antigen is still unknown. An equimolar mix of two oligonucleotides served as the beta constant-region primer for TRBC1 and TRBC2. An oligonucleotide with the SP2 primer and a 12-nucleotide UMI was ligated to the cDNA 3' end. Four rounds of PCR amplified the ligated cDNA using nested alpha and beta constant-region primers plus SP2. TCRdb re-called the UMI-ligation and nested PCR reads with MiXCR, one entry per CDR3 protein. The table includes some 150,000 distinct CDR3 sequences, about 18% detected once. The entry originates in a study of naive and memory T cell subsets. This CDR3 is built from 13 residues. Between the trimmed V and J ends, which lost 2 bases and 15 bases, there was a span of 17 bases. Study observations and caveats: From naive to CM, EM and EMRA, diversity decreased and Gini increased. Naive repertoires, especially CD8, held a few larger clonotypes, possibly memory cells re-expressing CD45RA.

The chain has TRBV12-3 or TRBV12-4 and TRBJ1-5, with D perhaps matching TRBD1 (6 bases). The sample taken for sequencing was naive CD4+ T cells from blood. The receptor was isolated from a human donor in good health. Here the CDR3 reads CASSLNGGRGLHF. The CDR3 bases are TGTGCCAGCAGTTTAAACGGGGGTCGGGGGCTGCATTTT.